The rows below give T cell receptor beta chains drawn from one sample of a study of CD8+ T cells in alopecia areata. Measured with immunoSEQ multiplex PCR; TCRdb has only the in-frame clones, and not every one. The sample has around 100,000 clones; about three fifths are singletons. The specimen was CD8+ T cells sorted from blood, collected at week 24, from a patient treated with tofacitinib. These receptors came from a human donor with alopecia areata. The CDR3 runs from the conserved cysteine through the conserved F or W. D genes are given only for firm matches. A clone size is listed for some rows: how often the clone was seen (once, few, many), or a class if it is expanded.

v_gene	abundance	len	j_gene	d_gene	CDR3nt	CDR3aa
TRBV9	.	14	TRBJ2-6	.	TGTGCCAGCACCTACTCGCCTGGGGCCAACGTCCTGACTTTC	CASTYSPGANVLTF
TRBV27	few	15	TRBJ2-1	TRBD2	TGTGCCAGCAGTTTTAGTGGGGGGGCCTACAATGAGCAGTTCTTC	CASSFSGGAYNEQFF
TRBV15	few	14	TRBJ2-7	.	TGTGCCACCAGCAGAGACTGGGTGGACTACGGGCAGTACTTC	CATSRDWVDYGQYF
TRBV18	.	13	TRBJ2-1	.	TGTGCCAGCTCACCATGGGGCTACAATGAGCAGTTCTTC	CASSPWGYNEQFF
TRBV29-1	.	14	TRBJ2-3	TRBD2	TGCAGCGTTGAAGATGGACGGGGGGTAGATACGCAGTATTTT	CSVEDGRGVDTQYF
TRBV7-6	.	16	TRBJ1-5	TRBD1	TGTGCCAGCAGCTTAGGCGACAGGGTTGGCAATCAGCCCCAGCATTTT	CASSLGDRVGNQPQHF
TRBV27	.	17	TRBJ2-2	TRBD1	TGTGCCAGCAGTTTAACCCCCGGGACAGGGGTTCGCGGGGAGCTGTTTTTT	CASSLTPGTGVRGELFF
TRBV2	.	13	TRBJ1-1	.	TGTGCCAGCAGGCGAGGGCTAGAAACTGAAGCTTTCTTT	CASRRGLETEAFF
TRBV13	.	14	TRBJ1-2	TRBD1	TGTGCCAGCAGCGCCGACTCCGACAGGGGAGGCTACACCTTC	CASSADSDRGGYTF
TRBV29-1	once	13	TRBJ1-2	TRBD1	TGCAGCGTTGAGGGGACAGGGGCCTATGGCTACACCTTC	CSVEGTGAYGYTF
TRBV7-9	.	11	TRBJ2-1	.	TGTGCCAGCAGCCCCCGGCAACCCGAGTTCTTC	CASSPRQPEFF
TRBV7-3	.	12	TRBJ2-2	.	TGTGCCAGCAGCCTTAACACCGGGGAGCTGTTTTTT	CASSLNTGELFF
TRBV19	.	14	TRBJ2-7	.	TGTGCCAGTAGTTTCGGACTGAGCTCCTACGAGCAGTACTTC	CASSFGLSSYEQYF
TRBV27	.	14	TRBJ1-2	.	TGTGCCAGCAGTTTATCACAGGGAAACTATGGCTACACCTTC	CASSLSQGNYGYTF
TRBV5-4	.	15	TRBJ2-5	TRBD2	TGTGCCAGCAGCTCCGAGGTAGCGGGGGAGGAGACCCAGTACTTC	CASSSEVAGEETQYF
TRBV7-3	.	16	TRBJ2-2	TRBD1	TGTGCCAGCAGCTTTGGGACAGGCACCCGCACCGGGGAGCTGTTTTTT	CASSFGTGTRTGELFF
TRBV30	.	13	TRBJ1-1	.	TGTGCCTTCTACAGAGTCGGACGCACTGAAGCTTTCTTT	CAFYRVGRTEAFF
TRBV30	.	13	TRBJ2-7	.	TGTGCCTGGAGTGTGACGGCAAACTACGAGCAGTACTTC	CAWSVTANYEQYF
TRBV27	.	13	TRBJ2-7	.	TGTGTCAGCAGTCCAGTCTACCCCTTCGAGCAGTACTTC	CVSSPVYPFEQYF
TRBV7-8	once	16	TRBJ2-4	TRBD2	TGTGCCAGCAGCTTAGCCCCGGGAGGTTCCAAAAACATTCAGTACTTC	CASSLAPGGSKNIQYF
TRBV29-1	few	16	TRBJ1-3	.	TGCAGCGTCCTACAGGGACATACGAGCTCTGGAAACACCATATATTTT	CSVLQGHTSSGNTIYF
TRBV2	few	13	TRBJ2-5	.	TGTGCCAGCAGGGACACAAGCAAAGAGACCCAGTACTTC	CASRDTSKETQYF
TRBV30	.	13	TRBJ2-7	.	TGTGCCTGGAGTGTTACGGGCTCCTACGAGCAGTACTTC	CAWSVTGSYEQYF
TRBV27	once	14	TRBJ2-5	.	TGTGCCAGCAGTTTAGGGGGGCCCCGGGAGACCCAGTACTTC	CASSLGGPRETQYF
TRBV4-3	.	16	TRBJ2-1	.	TGCGCCAGCAGCCAATCCCGACAGACCCCTTACAATGAGCAGTTCTTC	CASSQSRQTPYNEQFF
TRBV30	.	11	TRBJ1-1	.	TGTGCCTGGAGTGTAGGGCTGGGAGCTTTCTTT	CAWSVGLGAFF
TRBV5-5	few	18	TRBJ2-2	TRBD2	TGTGCCAGCAGCTGGACGGAGGAGACTAGCGAATTCACCGGGGAGCTGTTTTTT	CASSWTEETSEFTGELFF
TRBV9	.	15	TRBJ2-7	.	TGTGCCAGCAGCGTAGACCCCTCTGGGACCTACGAGCAGTACTTC	CASSVDPSGTYEQYF
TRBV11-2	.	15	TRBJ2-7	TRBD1	TGTGCCAGCAGCCTCTGGACAGGGAAAGGCTACGAGCAGTACTTC	CASSLWTGKGYEQYF
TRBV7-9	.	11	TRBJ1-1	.	TGTGCCAGCAGGGCTCAGGGGCAAGCTTTCTTT	CASRAQGQAFF
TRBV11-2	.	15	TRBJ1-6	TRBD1	TGTGCCAGCAGCGACCGGGACAGACATAATTCACCCCTCCACTTT	CASSDRDRHNSPLHF
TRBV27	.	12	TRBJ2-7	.	TGTGCCAGCGGTCAGGGGACCTACGAGCAGTACTTC	CASGQGTYEQYF
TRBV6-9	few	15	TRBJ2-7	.	TGTGCCAGCGTCAGGACCGGGACAAGGCCTCCCCGGGGGTACTTC	CASVRTGTRPPRGYF
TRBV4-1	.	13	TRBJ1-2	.	TGCGCCAGCAGCCAAGATAGGTCCCAGGGCTACACCTTC	CASSQDRSQGYTF
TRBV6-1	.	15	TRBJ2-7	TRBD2	TGTGCCAGCAGTCCATCCGGGGAGGGAATCTACGAGCAGTACTTC	CASSPSGEGIYEQYF
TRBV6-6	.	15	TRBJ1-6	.	TGTGCCAGCAGTTACTCGATAGGGTTGAATTCACCCCTCCACTTT	CASSYSIGLNSPLHF
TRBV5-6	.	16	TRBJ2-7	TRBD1	TGTGCCAGCAGCCACTCTCGGGACAGGGACCTCTACGAGCAGTACTTC	CASSHSRDRDLYEQYF
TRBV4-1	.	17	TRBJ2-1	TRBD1	TGCGCCAGCAGCCACGAACCGGGACAGGGGTACTACAATGAGCAGTTCTTC	CASSHEPGQGYYNEQFF
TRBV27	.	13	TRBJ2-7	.	TGTGCCAGCAGTTTCTCACAGGATAAGGAGCAGTACTTC	CASSFSQDKEQYF
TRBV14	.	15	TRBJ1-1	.	TGTGCCAGCAGCCAGCAGGGTGGGGTCGACACTGAAGCTTTCTTT	CASSQQGGVDTEAFF
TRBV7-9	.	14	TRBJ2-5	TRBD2	TGTGCCACCTCCTCCGGGACTAGCGCCGAGACCCAGTACTTC	CATSSGTSAETQYF
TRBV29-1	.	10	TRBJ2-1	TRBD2	TGCAGCGTACTAGCGGATGAGCAGTTCTTC	CSVLADEQFF
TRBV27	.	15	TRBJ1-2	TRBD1	TGTGCCAGCAGTCCCGGACAGGGGGCTAACTATGGCTACACCTTC	CASSPGQGANYGYTF
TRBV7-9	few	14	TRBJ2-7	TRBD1	TGTGCCAGCAGCTACACAGGGGGCTACTACGAGCAGTACTTC	CASSYTGGYYEQYF
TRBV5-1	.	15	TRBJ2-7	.	TGCGCCAGCAGCTTGACGCAGGGGATAACGAGGGAGCAGTACTTC	CASSLTQGITREQYF
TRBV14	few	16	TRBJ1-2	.	TGTGCCAGCAGCCCTCCTAAGGGCAGGGAGGAAGATGGCTACACCTTC	CASSPPKGREEDGYTF
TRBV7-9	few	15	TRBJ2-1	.	TGTGCCAGCAGCACCGGGACGGACTCCTACAATGAGCAGTTCTTC	CASSTGTDSYNEQFF
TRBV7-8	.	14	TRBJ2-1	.	TGTGCCAGCAGCTTAATTCCGACAGTGTACGGGCAGTTCTTC	CASSLIPTVYGQFF
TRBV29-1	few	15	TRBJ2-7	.	TGCAGCGTTGAAGATCAGACCCTTGTGTCGGGGGAGCAGTACTTC	CSVEDQTLVSGEQYF
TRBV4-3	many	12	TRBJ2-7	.	TGCGCCAGCAGCTATCTCTTCACGGAGCAGTACTTC	CASSYLFTEQYF
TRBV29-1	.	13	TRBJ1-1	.	TGCAGCGTTGCCCCCGACGGGGGGACTGAAGCTTTCTTT	CSVAPDGGTEAFF
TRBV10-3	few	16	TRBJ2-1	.	TGTGCCATCAGTGAGAAGGGTCAGGAAGACTACAATGAGCAGTTCTTC	CAISEKGQEDYNEQFF
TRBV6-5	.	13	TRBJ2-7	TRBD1	TGTGCCAGCAGTTACCAGACAGGGATCGAGCAGTACTTC	CASSYQTGIEQYF
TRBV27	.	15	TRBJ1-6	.	TGTGCCAGCAGTGGATTTGAGGCAGGGAATTCACCCCTCCACTTT	CASSGFEAGNSPLHF
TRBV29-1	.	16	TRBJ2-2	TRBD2	TGCAGCGTCGAAACGACTAGCGGGGAAATCACCGGGGAGCTGTTTTTT	CSVETTSGEITGELFF
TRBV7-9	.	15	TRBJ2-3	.	TGTGCCAGCAGCTTCAATCCCAGAATCACAGATACGCAGTATTTT	CASSFNPRITDTQYF
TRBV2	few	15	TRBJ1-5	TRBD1	TGTGCCAGCAGCCGAGGACAGGGAGTCGATCAGCCCCAGCATTTT	CASSRGQGVDQPQHF
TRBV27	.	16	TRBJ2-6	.	TGTGCCAGCACCCAAGGACAGCCCTCTGGGGCCAACGTCCTGACTTTC	CASTQGQPSGANVLTF